Below, one TCR beta chain is given with its context. Its antigen remains unidentified. The entry originates in a study of cytomegalovirus exposure and HLA in healthy donors. Notes on the study in general: According to a subsequent analysis, TCR clusters identified in the first cohort showed a tendency to co-occur across the 100 to 150 validation repertoires.

The validation cohort, a group of under 150 subjects, included the donors and was separate from the approximately 650-subject first cohort. Assay: immunoSEQ multiplex PCR; the TCRdb copy retains only in-frame clones and omits some. The profile shows 220,000 or so clones, approximately 83% of them singletons. V lost 7 bases and J 4 bases, leaving 11 bases between the germline ends. CDR1 and CDR2 from the germline V gene are MDHEN and SYDVKM. The CDR3 runs to 13 residues. Sequencing input: PBMCs. This chain uses TRBV28 with TRBJ1-5, with D uncertain. The TCR comes from a woman aged 25 to 39 in good health and CMV-seropositive. CDR3 sequence (DNA): TGTGCCAGCAATATCCGGGATAATCAGCCCCAGCATTTT. As protein: CASNIRDNQPQHF.